What follows is one T cell receptor beta chain and its context. The sample originates from a study of T cell changes during pregnancy in multiple sclerosis. TCRdb's copy holds only in-frame clones and misses some; the assay was immunoSEQ multiplex PCR. The data contain tens of thousands of clones, about 92% of them singletons. The CDR3 runs 12 residues. Germline V gene lookup returns CDR1 LGHNT and CDR2 FRNRAP. V lost 6 bases and J 2 bases, leaving 7 bases between the germline ends. The specimen was peripheral blood, collected in the first trimester of pregnancy. The chain combines TRBV12-5 with TRBJ1-2, with D maybe TRBD1 (6 bases). This receptor was identified in a female donor in good health, enrolled as a control in a pregnancy study. CDR3: CASGGQNYGYTF. CDR3 DNA sequence: TGTGCTAGTGGCGGACAGAACTATGGCTACACCTTC.